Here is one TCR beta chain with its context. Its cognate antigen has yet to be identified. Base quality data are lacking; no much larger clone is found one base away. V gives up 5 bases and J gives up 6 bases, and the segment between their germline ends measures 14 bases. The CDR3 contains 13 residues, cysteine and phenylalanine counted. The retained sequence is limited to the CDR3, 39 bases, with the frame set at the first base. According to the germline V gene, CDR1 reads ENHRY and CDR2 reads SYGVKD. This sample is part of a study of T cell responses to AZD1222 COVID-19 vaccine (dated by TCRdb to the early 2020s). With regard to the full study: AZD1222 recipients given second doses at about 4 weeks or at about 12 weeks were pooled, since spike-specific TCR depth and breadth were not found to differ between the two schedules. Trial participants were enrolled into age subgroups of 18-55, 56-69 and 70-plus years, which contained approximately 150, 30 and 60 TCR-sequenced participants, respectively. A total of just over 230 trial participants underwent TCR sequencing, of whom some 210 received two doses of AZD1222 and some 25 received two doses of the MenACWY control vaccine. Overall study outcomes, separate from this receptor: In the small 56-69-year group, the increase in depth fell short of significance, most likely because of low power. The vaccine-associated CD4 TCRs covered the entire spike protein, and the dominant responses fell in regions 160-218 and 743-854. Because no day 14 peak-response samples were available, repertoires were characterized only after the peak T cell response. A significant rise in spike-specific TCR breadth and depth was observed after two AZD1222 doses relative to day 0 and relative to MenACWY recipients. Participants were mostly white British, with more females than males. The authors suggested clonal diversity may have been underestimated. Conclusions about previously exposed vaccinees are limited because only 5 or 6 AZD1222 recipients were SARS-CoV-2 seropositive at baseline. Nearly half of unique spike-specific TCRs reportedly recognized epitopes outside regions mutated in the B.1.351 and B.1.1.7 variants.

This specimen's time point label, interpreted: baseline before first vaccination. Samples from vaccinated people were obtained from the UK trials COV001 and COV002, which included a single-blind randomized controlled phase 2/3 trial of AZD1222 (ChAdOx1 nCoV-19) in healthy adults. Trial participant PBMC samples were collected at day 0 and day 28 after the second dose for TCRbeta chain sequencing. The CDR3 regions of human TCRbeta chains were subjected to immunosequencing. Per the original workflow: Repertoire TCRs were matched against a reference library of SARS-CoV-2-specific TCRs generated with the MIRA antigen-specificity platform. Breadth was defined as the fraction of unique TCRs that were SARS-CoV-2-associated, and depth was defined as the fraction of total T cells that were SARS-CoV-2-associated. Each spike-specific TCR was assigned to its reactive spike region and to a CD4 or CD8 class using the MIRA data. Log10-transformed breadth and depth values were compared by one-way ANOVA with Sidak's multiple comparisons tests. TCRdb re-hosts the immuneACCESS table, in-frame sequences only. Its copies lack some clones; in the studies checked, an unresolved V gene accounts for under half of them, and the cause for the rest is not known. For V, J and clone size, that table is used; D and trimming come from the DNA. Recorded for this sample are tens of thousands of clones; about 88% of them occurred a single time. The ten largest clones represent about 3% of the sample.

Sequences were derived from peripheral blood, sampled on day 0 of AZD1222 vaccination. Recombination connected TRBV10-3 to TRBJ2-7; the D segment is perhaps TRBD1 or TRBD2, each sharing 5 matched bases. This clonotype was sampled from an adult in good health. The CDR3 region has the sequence CAISTAGGGEQYF. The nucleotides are TGTGCCATCAGTACGGCCGGTGGGGGCGAGCAGTACTTC.